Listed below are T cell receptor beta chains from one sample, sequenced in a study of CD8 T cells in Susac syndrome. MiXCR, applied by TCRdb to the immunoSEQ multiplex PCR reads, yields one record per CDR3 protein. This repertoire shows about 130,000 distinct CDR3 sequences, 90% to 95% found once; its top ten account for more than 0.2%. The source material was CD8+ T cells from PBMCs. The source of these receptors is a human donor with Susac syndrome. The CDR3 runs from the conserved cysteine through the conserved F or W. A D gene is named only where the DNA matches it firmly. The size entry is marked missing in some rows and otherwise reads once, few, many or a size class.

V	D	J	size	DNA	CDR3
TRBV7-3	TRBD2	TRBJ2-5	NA	TGTGCCAGCAGCTCTCTAGCGGGGTCCGAGACCCAGTACTTC	CASSSLAGSETQYF
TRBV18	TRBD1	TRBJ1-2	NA	TGTGCCAGCTCAAAAGGGACAGGTTATGGCTACACCTTC	CASSKGTGYGYTF
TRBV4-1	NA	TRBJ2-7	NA	TGCGCCAGCAGCCAAGATTCTTCGGTGGCTTCCGTAATCTACGAGCAGTACTTC	CASSQDSSVASVIYEQYF
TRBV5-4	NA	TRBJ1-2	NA	TGTGCCAGCAGCTTGGAACCGGGGACGCCCTATGGCTACACCTTC	CASSLEPGTPYGYTF
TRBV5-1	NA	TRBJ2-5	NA	TGCGCCAGCAGCTTCGGGGGGCGAGGTTTTCAAGAGACCCAGTACTTC	CASSFGGRGFQETQYF
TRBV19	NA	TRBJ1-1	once	TGTGCCAGTAGTATGGGGGGAGAAGCTTTCTTT	CASSMGGEAFF
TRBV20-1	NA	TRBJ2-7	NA	TGCAGTGCTAGTGGCATTGTGGACCTTCCCCCCTACGAGCAGTACTTC	CSASGIVDLPPYEQYF
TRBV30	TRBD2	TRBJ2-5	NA	TGTGCCGCCCTTAGGTACGGGAGGGGAGCGGTGGAGACCCAGTACTTC	CAALRYGRGAVETQYF
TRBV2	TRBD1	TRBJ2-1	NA	TGTGCCAGCAGTCCCGGGACAGTCAATGAGCAGTTCTTC	CASSPGTVNEQFF
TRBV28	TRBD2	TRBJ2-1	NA	TGTGCCAGCAGTTTAGCGGGACTAGCGGGGGGGATCTACAATGAGCAGTTCTTC	CASSLAGLAGGIYNEQFF
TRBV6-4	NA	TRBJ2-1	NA	TGTGCCAGCAGTGACGGAGAAAGCTCCTACAATGAGCAGTTCTTC	CASSDGESSYNEQFF
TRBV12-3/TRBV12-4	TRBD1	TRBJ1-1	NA	TGTGCCAGCCAAGGGGGCGTAGAGGCTTTCTTT	CASQGGVEAFF
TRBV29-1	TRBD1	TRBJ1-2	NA	TGCAGCGTTGGGGGACAGGGAAGGGGCTACACCTTC	CSVGGQGRGYTF
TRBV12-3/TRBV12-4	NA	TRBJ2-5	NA	TGTGCCAGCAGTCCAAGGGCCAGCCAAGAGACCCAGTACTTC	CASSPRASQETQYF
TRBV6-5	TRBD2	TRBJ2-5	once	TGTGCCAGCAGCGGGCTAGCGGGAGCTGGCGAGACCCAGTACTTC	CASSGLAGAGETQYF
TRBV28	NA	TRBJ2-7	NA	TGTGCCAGCAGTCCCGACAGCCGGGAGCAGTACTTC	CASSPDSREQYF
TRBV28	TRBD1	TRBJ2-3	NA	TGTGCCAGCACACAACAGGGGACGTTTCCAGATACGCAGTATTTT	CASTQQGTFPDTQYF
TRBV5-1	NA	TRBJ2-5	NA	TGCGCCAGCAGCTTCGCGGCCGGAGGCTTTGAGACCCAGTACTTC	CASSFAAGGFETQYF
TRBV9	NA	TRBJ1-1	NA	TGTGCCAGCAGCGCCTCCGAGGGTTGGACTGAAGCTTTCTTT	CASSASEGWTEAFF
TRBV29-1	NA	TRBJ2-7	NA	TGCAGCGTTGGACAGTCCCACTACGAGCAGTACTTC	CSVGQSHYEQYF
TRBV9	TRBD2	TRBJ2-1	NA	TGTGCCAGCAGCGTAGTGAGCGGGGGGGCAGGTGAGCAGTTCTTC	CASSVVSGGAGEQFF
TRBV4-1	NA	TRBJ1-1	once	TGCGCCAGCAGCCGGGAACAGGGTGGGACTGAAGCTTTCTTT	CASSREQGGTEAFF
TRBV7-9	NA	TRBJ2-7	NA	TGTGCCAGCTCCCGGGGGATCTCCTACGAGCAGTACTTC	CASSRGISYEQYF
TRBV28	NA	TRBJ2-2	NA	TGTGCCAGCAGTTTCTTCAGAAACACCGGGGAGCTGTTTTTT	CASSFFRNTGELFF
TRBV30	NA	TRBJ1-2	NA	TGTGCCTGGAGACATCCGGGATCCAATCTATATGGCTACACCTTC	CAWRHPGSNLYGYTF
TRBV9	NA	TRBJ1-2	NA	TGTGCCAGCAGCGTAGGAGATGGGGGGCCGGGTGGCTACACCTTC	CASSVGDGGPGGYTF
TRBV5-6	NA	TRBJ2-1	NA	TGTGCCAGCAGCTTGGACGGTAACAATGAGCAGTTCTTC	CASSLDGNNEQFF
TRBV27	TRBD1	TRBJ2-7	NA	TGTGCCAGCAGTCCCTGGACAGGGAATACCTACGAGCAGTACTTC	CASSPWTGNTYEQYF
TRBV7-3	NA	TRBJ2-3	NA	TGTGCCAGCAGCTTAAGCGCGACAGATACGCAGTATTTT	CASSLSATDTQYF
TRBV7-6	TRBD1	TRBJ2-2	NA	TGTGCCAGCAGCCCTCGACAGGGGGCGGGCGGGGAGCTGTTTTTT	CASSPRQGAGGELFF
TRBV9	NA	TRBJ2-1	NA	TGTGCCAGCAGCGTAGCCCTGGGGTACAATGAGCAGTTCTTC	CASSVALGYNEQFF
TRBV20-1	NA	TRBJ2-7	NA	TGCAGTGCTAGAGGCGGGACAGCTGATTCCTACGAGCAGTACTTC	CSARGGTADSYEQYF
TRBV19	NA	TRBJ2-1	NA	TGTGCCAGTAGTATAGACCGGGAGTATGAGCAGTTCTTC	CASSIDREYEQFF
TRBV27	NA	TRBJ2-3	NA	TGTGCCAGGGGAGCGGATACGCAGTATTTT	CARGADTQYF
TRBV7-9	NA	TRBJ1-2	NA	TGTGCCAGCAGCTTAGCGTTTGGAGTGGAGGGCTACACCTTC	CASSLAFGVEGYTF
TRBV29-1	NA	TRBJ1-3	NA	TGCAGCGCCCGCTACCTCTCTGGAAACACCATATATTTT	CSARYLSGNTIYF
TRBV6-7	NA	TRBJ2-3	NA	TGTGCCAGCAGTTACTGTTGCGGAGGACCTAGCACAGATACGCAGTATTTT	CASSYCCGGPSTDTQYF
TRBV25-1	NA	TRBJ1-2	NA	TGTGCCAGCAGTGAATACGGGGGCGAGGAACCCCGCTACTATGGCTACACCTTC	CASSEYGGEEPRYYGYTF
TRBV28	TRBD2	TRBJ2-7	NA	TGTGCCAGCAGTTCCAGGACTAGGGGAGCCTACGAGCAGTACTTC	CASSSRTRGAYEQYF
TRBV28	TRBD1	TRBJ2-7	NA	TGTGCCAGCAGTTTAGGGACAGCTACCTACGAGCAGTACTTC	CASSLGTATYEQYF
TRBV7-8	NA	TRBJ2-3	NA	TGTGCCAGCAGCTTAGAGCGACTAGGCCCCACAGATACGCAGTATTTT	CASSLERLGPTDTQYF
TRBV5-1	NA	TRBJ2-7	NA	TGCGCCAGCAGCTTGGGATCGGGACAAACTAAATCCTACGAGCAGTACTTC	CASSLGSGQTKSYEQYF
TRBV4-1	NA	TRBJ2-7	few	TGCGCCAGCAGCCAAAAGGGAGGCCAACTCCTCTACGAGCAGTACTTC	CASSQKGGQLLYEQYF